One TCR beta chain is described in this entry. Its antigen is undetermined. Assay: immunoSEQ multiplex PCR; the TCRdb copy retains only in-frame clones and omits some. The profile shows some 690,000 clones, 90% of them singletons. These data come from a study of shared clonotypes between healthy human individuals. Study-level results: With few donors, the genetic and exposure-history diversity represented was limited.

What CD8 memory combined were CD45RO+ cells and CCR7-negative CD45RA+ TemRA cells. Germline V CDR1 and CDR2: LNHNV, YYDKDF (reference sequence). The V gene lost 6 bases and the J gene lost 2 bases, with 14 bases spanning the gap. The CDR3 runs 14 residues. The chain uses TRBV15 and TRBJ2-7, with D possibly TRBD2 on 5 matching bases. The sequencing input was memory CD8+ T cells from PBMCs. Subset denoted: CD45RO+ cells pooled with CCR7-negative TemRA cells. The TCR was taken from a man aged 18 to 30 in good health. Some clones in this sample may be carry-over from other donors' samples. The CDR3 DNA reads as TGTGCCACCAGGCCATCGGGGAAGACCTACGAGCAGTACTTC. Translating gives CATRPSGKTYEQYF.